This T cell receptor (beta chain) was observed in a study of T-cell reconstitution after alpha-beta-depleted transplantation in children. A library of TCRbeta sequences, prepared with unique molecular identifiers, was generated. TCRdb analysed the PCR reads with MiXCR anew, one entry per CDR3 protein. The sample includes around 240,000 distinct CDR3 sequences, under 9.5% of them seen just once. With 4 bases clipped from V and 6 bases from J, the junction kept 17 bases outside the gene matches. In germline, CDR1 is SGHVS, CDR2 FNYEAQ. The CDR3 length is 17 residues. This clonotype was detected many times.

This receptor was identified in a male patient between 5 and 17 years old who had a stem cell transplant for acute lymphoblastic leukemia, so the T cells may come from the graft donor. Sequencing used PBMCs, mostly from graft donor cells, obtained 180 days after TCRalphabeta/CD19-depleted stem cell transplant. The chain employs TRBV7-6 and TRBJ2-7, with 8 bases lining up with TRBD1. The CDR3 bases are TGTGCCAGCAGCTCGACAGGGGATAGAATGTTTAGGGGCGAGCAGTACTTC. Protein product: CASSSTGDRMFRGEQYF.